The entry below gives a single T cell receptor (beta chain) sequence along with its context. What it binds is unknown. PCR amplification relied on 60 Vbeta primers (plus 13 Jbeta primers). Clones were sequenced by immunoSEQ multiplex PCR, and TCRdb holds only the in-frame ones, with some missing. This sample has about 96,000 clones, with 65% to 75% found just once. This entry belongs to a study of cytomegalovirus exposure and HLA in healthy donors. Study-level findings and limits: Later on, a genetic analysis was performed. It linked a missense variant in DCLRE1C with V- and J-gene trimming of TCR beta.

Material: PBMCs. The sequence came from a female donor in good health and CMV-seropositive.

Here the CDR3 reads CASSEPGQGTYNEQFF. The CDR3 DNA reads as TGTGCCAGCAGTGAACCCGGACAGGGGACTTACAATGAGCAGTTCTTC. The chain employs TRBV6-1 and TRBJ2-1, with 9 positions matching TRBD1. This CDR3 comprises 16 residues. The trim removed 2 bases at V and 4 bases at J, leaving 6 bases unmatched. Looked up from germline, CDR1 is MNHNS and CDR2 is SASEGT.